This TCR beta chain is from a study of regulatory T cells in long-lasting Graves disease (dated by TCRdb to about 2021). Study-level background: Persistent Graves' disease was defined as antithyroid drug treatment for over 5 years with persistently positive TSH receptor autoantibodies. A total of around 35 samples were covered by TCR sequencing, comprising some 13 persistent and around 20 newly diagnosed Graves' disease patients. The study was conducted in China and was registered as a clinical trial. This study used TCR sequencing and RNA sequencing of peripheral blood to compare persistent Graves' disease patients against newly diagnosed Graves' disease patients. In the clinical cohort, patients with persistent Graves' disease had used antithyroid drugs for an average of around 9.3 years.

What the authors observed across the whole study: The study examined only peripheral blood because the primary lesion, thyroid tissue, could not be accessed. Preferential use of TRBV28, TRBJ1-2 and TRBJ2-5 was observed in persistent disease, whereas TRBV20-1 and TRBJ2-1 were favored in newly diagnosed disease. Lower TCR Shannon entropy and fewer highly expanded clones were observed in persistent Graves' disease patients than in newly diagnosed patients, which suggested clonal expansion. The authors acknowledged the small sample size as a limitation that may reduce accuracy. Sequencing and analysis were restricted to the TCR beta chain. Persistent patients shared more public clonotypes among themselves (over 2,500) than newly diagnosed patients did (more than 850).

Interpreted using the paper, the time point label stands for: persistent/refractory GD, antithyroid drugs over 5 years with positive TRAb. For both TCR sequencing and RNA sequencing, RNA was extracted from PBMCs using TRIzol. Graves' disease was diagnosed according to American Thyroid Association guidelines. The patients came from an endocrinology department in Xi'an, China. Each patient gave approximately 9.7 milliliters of peripheral blood, collected in an EDTA anticoagulant tube. Ficoll Paque Plus density gradient separation was used to isolate PBMCs, and no further T cell sorting was performed. RNA quality was checked with an Agilent 2100 Bioanalyzer and agarose gel, and concentration with a NanoDrop 2000. This clonotype occurred many times. Its antigen is unknown. One base away there is no much larger clone; base qualities are not given. Library prep was done by multiplex PCR. Sequencer: Illumina HiSeq 4000. TCR beta libraries were built with iRepertoire HTBI primers and Arm-PCR amplification of CDR3 regions. Gel purification was performed on PCR products prior to sequencing. Per the source publication's procedure: Across samples, roughly 60 TRBV and approximately 15 TRBJ segments were identified and used for gene usage analysis of CDR3 amino acid clonotypes. COPE and FqMerger were used to merge the filtered high-quality paired reads into contigs. Contigs were aligned with BLAST to IMGT TRBV, TRBD and TRBJ reference genes, and CDR3 was defined per IMGT. Highly expanded clones were defined as clonotypes with a frequency above 0.1%. Shannon entropy was used to measure repertoire diversity, and the Gini coefficient was used to measure V-J evenness. Clonotypes shared by more than one individual were considered public. TCRdb trimmed public reads at Q25 via fastp, called clones via MiXCR and kept in-frame beta chains. Duplicate CDR3 protein sequences are folded into a single record with the most common DNA and genes. The V and J calls were determined by TCRdb, not by the authors. Counted in this sample were 300,000 to 350,000 distinct CDR3 sequences; about 19% of them appeared once. Of the sample, just under 30% is held by the ten largest clones.

In the germline V gene, CDR1 corresponds to SGHNT and CDR2 to YENEEA. V was cut back by 3 bases and J by 4 bases, leaving a gap of 18 bases between them. Its CDR3 holds 16 amino acids, cysteine through phenylalanine. The DNA shown is the 48-base CDR3, in frame from base 1. The material was peripheral blood mononuclear cells (PBMCs), obtained when the disease was refractory, from a patient treated with antithyroid drugs. This sequence was found in a female donor with Graves disease. The V gene is TRBV11-3 and the J gene is TRBJ1-1; TRBD1 is a possible D gene, resting on 5 matching bases. The nucleotides are TGTGCCAGCAGCTTTGCCGGGACCTCAAGGAGCACTGAAGCTTTCTTT. It codes for CASSFAGTSRSTEAFF.